This TCR beta chain is drawn from a study of T cell changes during pregnancy in multiple sclerosis. The J segment lost 3 bases and the V segment lost 3 bases, leaving 5 bases of the junction unmatched. CDR1 and CDR2 from the germline V gene are SGHDT and YYEEEE. This CDR3 is built from 15 residues. Generated by immunoSEQ multiplex PCR, the TCRdb table keeps only in-frame clones and is missing some. Here the sample spans 75,000 to 90,000 clones, over 80% being singletons. V is TRBV5-6 and J is TRBJ2-7, with TRBD2 identical over 11 bases. This material consisted of PBMCs, taken in the first trimester of pregnancy. The sequence came from a female donor in good health, serving as a control in a pregnancy study. Some clones in this sample may be carry-over from other donors' samples. The CDR3 DNA sequence: TGTGCCAGCAGCTCGGGACTAGCGGTAAGCTACGAGCAGTACTTC. Residues: CASSSGLAVSYEQYF.